Described below is a single T cell receptor beta chain sequence and its context. The antigen is not known. This specimen belongs to a study of T cell repertoires in cytomegalovirus infection. Study overall: Evidence of both CMV infection and a matching HLA type came from public TCR beta signatures. Study-level results: Within the response measured ex vivo, HLA-C-restricted CMV-specific TCR beta clonotypes were dominant.

MiXCR was run by TCRdb on the reads, yielding one entry per CDR3 protein. Found here are a few hundred thousand distinct CDR3 sequences, approximately 18% of them singletons; the top ten hold around 9.3%. Germline assignment: CDR1 LNHNV and CDR2 YYDKDF (reference sequence). This CDR3 is built from 15 residues. V was shortened by 0 bases and J by 3 bases, with 12 bases between the two germline ends. Input material: PBMCs. The rearrangement links TRBV15 to TRBJ2-7, with a possible D match to TRBD2 (5 bases). This sequence was found in a human donor in good health (CMV status not recorded). Some clones in this sample may be carry-over from other donors' samples. The CDR3, as DNA: TGTGCCACCAGCAGAGAAACACCGACTATCTACGAGCAGTACTTC. Its translation is CATSRETPTIYEQYF. The variable domain in full, with the rest retrieved from reference TRBV15 and TRBJ2-7, is DAMVIQNPRYQVTQFGKPVTLSCSQTLNHNVMYWYQQKSSQAPKLLFHYYDKDFNNEADTPDNFQSRRPNTSFCFLDIRSPGLGDTAMYLCATSRETPTIYEQYFGPGTRLTVT.